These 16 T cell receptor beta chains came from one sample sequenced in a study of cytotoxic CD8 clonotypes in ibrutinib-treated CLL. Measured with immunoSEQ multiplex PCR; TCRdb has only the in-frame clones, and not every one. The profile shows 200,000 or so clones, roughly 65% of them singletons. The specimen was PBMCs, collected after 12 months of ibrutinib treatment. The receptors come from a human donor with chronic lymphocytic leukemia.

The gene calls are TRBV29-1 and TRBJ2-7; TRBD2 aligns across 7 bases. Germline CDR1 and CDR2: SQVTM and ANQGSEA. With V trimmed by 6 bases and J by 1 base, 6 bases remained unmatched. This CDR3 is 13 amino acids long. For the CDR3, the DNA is TGCAGCGTGGGACTACCCCCTTCCTACGAGCAGTACTTC. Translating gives CSVGLPPSYEQYF.

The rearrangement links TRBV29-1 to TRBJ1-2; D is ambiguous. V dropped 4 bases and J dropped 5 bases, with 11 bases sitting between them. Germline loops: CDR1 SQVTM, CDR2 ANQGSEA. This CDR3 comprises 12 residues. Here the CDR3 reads CSVGDVGYGYTF. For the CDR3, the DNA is TGCAGCGTTGGAGATGTTGGGTATGGCTACACCTTC.

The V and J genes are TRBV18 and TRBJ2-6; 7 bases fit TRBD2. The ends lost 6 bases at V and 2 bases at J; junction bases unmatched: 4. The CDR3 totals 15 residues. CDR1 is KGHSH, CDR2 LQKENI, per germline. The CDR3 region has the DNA TGTGCCAGCTCCAAGGGGAGGGCTGGGGCCAACGTCCTGACTTTC. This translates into CASSKGRAGANVLTF.

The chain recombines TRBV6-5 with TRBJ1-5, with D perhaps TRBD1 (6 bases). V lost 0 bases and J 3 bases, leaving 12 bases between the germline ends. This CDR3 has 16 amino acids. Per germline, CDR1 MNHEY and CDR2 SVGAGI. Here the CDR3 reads CASSYSYRQDNQPQHF. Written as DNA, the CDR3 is TGTGCCAGCAGTTACTCGTATCGACAGGACAATCAGCCCCAGCATTTT.

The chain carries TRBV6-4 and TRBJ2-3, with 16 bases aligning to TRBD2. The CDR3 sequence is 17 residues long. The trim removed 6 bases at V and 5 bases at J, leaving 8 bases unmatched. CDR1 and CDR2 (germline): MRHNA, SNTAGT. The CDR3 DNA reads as TGTGCCAGCAGAGGAATGGGGACTAGCGGGGGGGGAGATACGCAGTATTTT. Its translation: CASRGMGTSGGGDTQYF.

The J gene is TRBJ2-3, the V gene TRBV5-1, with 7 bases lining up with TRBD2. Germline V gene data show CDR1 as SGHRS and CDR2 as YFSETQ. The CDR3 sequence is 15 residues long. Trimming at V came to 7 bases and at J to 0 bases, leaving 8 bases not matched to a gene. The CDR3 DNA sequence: TGCGCCAGCGCCGGGGAGGGCATAAGCACAGATACGCAGTATTTT. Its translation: CASAGEGISTDTQYF.

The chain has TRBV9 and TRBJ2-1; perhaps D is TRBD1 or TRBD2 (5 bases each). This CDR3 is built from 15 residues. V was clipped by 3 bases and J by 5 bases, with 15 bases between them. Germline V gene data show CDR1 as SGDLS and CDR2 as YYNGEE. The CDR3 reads CASSATGRFDNEQFF. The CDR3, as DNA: TGTGCCAGCAGCGCGACGGGACGCTTTGACAATGAGCAGTTCTTC.

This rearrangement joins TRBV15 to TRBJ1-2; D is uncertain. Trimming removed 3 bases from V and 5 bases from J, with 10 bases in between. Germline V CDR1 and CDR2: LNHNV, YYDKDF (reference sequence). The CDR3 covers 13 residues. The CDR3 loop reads CATSSSRSYGYTF. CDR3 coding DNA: TGTGCCACCAGCAGTTCTAGGTCTTATGGCTACACCTTC.

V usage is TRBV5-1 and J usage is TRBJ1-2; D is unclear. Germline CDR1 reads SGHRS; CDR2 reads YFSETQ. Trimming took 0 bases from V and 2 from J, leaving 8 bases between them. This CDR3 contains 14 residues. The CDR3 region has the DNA TGCGCCAGCAGCTTGGAGGGCAGGAACTATGGCTACACCTTC. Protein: CASSLEGRNYGYTF.

CDR3 residues: CASSVGGRGELFF. In DNA form, the CDR3 reads TGTGCCAGCAGCGTCGGGGGCCGCGGGGAGCTGTTTTTT. J is TRBJ2-2 and V is TRBV11-3; D may match TRBD1 or TRBD2 (6 bases each). The CDR3 has 13 residues. Between the trimmed V and J ends, which lost 5 bases and 7 bases, there was a span of 11 bases. CDR1 is SGHNT, CDR2 YENEEA, per germline.

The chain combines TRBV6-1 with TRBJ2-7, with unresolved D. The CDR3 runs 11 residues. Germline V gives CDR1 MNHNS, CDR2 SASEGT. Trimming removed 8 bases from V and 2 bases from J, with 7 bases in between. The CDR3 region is CASSHPYEQYF. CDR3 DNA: TGTGCCAGCTCCCACCCCTACGAGCAGTACTTC.

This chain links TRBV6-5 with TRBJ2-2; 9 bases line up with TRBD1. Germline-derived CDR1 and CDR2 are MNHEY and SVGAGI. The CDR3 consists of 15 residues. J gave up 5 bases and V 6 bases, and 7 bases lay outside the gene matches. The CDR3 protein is CASRAGTGITGELFF. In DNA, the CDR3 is TGTGCCAGCAGGGCAGGGACAGGGATTACCGGGGAGCTGTTTTTT.

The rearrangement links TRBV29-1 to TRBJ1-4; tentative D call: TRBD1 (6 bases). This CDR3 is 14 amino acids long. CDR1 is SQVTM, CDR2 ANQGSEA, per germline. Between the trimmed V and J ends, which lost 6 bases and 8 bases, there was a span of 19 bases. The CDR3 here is CSVTPQGSWEKLFF. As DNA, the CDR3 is TGCAGCGTCACCCCACAGGGAAGTTGGGAAAAACTGTTTTTT.

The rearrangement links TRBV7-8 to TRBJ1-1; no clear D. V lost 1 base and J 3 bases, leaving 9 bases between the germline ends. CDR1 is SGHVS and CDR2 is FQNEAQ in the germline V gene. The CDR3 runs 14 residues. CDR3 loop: CASSLGTWDTEAFF. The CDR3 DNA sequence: TGTGCCAGCAGCTTAGGGACGTGGGACACTGAAGCTTTCTTT.

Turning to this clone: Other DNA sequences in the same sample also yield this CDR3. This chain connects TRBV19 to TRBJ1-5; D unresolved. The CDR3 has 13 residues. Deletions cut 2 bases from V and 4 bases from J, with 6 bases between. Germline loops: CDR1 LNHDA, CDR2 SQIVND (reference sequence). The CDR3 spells CASSIRGNQPQHF. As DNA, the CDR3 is TGTGCCAGTAGTATAAGAGGTAATCAGCCCCAGCATTTT.

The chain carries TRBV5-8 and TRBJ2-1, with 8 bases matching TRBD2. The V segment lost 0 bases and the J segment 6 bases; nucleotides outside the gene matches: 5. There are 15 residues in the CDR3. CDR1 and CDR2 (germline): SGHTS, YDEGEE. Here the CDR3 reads CASSLDVAGPNEQFF. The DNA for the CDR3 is TGTGCCAGCAGCTTGGACGTAGCGGGACCCAATGAGCAGTTCTTC.